The rows below give T cell receptor beta chains drawn from one sample of a study of blood T cells in healthy people across ages. TCRdb recomputed calls from the 5' RACE reads with MiXCR, one row per CDR3 protein. This sample has 750,000 to 1,000,000 distinct CDR3 sequences, with about 27% found just once. The data also belong to a second study, concerning T cells of mothers and their children.

The material sequenced was blood. The source is a woman between 40 and 50 years old in good health. The CDR3 runs from the conserved cysteine through the conserved F or W. Each record gives: J gene, V gene, clone size, D gene, CDR3 protein, CDR3 DNA. The D gene is left open where the match is weak. Clone size, where shown, is once, few, many, or a class for clones that have expanded.

TRBJ2-7 | TRBV7-2 | many | - | CASTLTEYEQYF | TGTGCCAGCACCTTGACGGAATACGAGCAGTACTTC
TRBJ2-5 | TRBV14 | many | - | CASSQDKSPGYEETQYF | TGTGCCAGCAGCCAAGATAAATCCCCGGGATATGAAGAGACCCAGTACTTC
TRBJ2-5 | TRBV5-1 | - | - | CASSLEPESTETQYF | TGCGCCAGCAGCTTGGAACCAGAATCGACAGAGACCCAGTACTTC
TRBJ2-3 | TRBV2 | many | - | CASSVTDTQYF | TGTGCCAGCAGCGTCACAGATACGCAGTATTTT
TRBJ2-3 | TRBV4-3 | - | TRBD2 | CASSPFGGSGGLDTQYF | TGCGCCAGCAGCCCTTTCGGGGGTAGCGGGGGCCTGGATACGCAGTATTTT
TRBJ2-5 | TRBV6-6 | - | - | CASSYSDATRAGETQYF | TGTGCCAGCAGTTACTCCGATGCTACTAGGGCAGGAGAGACCCAGTACTTC
TRBJ2-5 | TRBV9 | few | - | CASSSRGEGTQYF | TGTGCCAGCAGTTCTAGGGGGGAGGGGACCCAGTACTTC
TRBJ2-4 | TRBV6-5 | - | - | CASSPGPSNEQYF | TGTGCCAGCAGCCCCGGGCCGTCCAATGAGCAGTACTTC
TRBJ1-2 | TRBV7-3 | many | TRBD1 | CASSSGQGRNYGYTF | TGTGCCAGCAGCTCCGGACAGGGAAGGAACTATGGCTACACCTTC
TRBJ2-6 | TRBV5-1 | many | TRBD2 | CASADWGGYSGANVLTF | TGCGCCAGCGCGGACTGGGGAGGGTACTCTGGGGCCAACGTCCTGACTTTC
TRBJ2-7 | TRBV24-1 | many | TRBD1 | CATSDTRDRGGEQYF | TGTGCCACCAGTGATACCCGGGACAGGGGAGGCGAGCAGTACTTC
TRBJ2-1 | TRBV29-1 | - | TRBD2 | CSVEELSSGRSGGEQFF | TGCAGCGTTGAAGAGCTCTCTAGCGGGAGGTCGGGTGGTGAGCAGTTCTTC
TRBJ2-7 | TRBV24-1 | - | - | CATSEGDLGPYEQYF | TGTGCCACCAGTGAGGGCGACCTCGGCCCCTACGAGCAGTACTTC
TRBJ2-3 | TRBV5-1 | many | - | CASSYTSTDTQYF | TGCGCCAGCAGCTACACTAGCACAGATACGCAGTATTTT
TRBJ1-1 | TRBV5-1 | - | TRBD1 | CASSLGPYRGRTEAFF | TGCGCCAGCAGCTTGGGCCCGTACAGGGGGAGAACTGAAGCTTTCTTT
TRBJ2-3 | TRBV11-2 | - | - | CASSFGPRVYVGSTDTQYF | TGTGCCAGCAGCTTTGGCCCCCGGGTGTATGTGGGTAGCACAGATACGCAGTATTTT
TRBJ1-2 | TRBV7-9 | - | TRBD1 | CASSQGQGQVANYGYTF | TGTGCCAGCAGCCAGGGACAGGGACAGGTCGCAAACTATGGCTACACCTTC
TRBJ1-5 | TRBV20-1 | many | TRBD1 | CSARDPTGYNQPQHF | TGCAGTGCTAGAGATCCGACAGGGTACAATCAGCCCCAGCATTTT
TRBJ2-7 | TRBV18 | - | - | CASSPTTDYEQYF | TGTGCCAGCTCACCAACGACGGATTACGAGCAGTACTTC
TRBJ2-1 | TRBV20-1 | - | TRBD2 | CSARVRLAGINYNEQFF | TGCAGTGCTAGAGTGAGGTTAGCGGGGATTAACTACAATGAGCAGTTCTTC
TRBJ2-5 | TRBV7-2 | - | - | CASSLGRLYQETQYF | TGTGCCAGCAGCTTAGGACGGTTGTACCAAGAGACCCAGTACTTC
TRBJ2-7 | TRBV7-6 | - | - | CASSLVVNSYEQYF | TGTGCCAGCAGCTTAGTTGTCAACTCCTACGAGCAGTACTTC
TRBJ1-1 | TRBV11-2 | - | - | CASSLNGGRGTEAFF | TGTGCCAGCAGCCTCAATGGGGGGCGAGGAACTGAAGCTTTCTTT
TRBJ1-2 | TRBV12-3/TRBV12-4 | - | - | CAGSLTGTTYGYTF | TGTGCCGGCAGTTTAACAGGGACGACCTATGGCTACACCTTC
TRBJ2-2 | TRBV29-1 | few | - | CSVGSTSRELFF | TGCAGCGTTGGGTCGACTAGTCGGGAGCTGTTTTTT
TRBJ1-2 | TRBV10-3 | - | - | CAISEGQAGNYGYTF | TGTGCCATCAGTGAGGGGCAGGCGGGGAACTATGGCTACACCTTC
TRBJ2-1 | TRBV6-1 | many | TRBD2 | CASTELAGGAKSSYNEQFF | TGTGCCAGCACTGAACTAGCGGGGGGCGCAAAGAGCTCCTACAATGAGCAGTTCTTC
TRBJ1-4 | TRBV5-1 | few | - | CASNKGSGGTNEKLFF | TGCGCCAGCAATAAAGGTTCAGGAGGAACTAATGAAAAACTGTTTTTT